This paragraph covers one T cell receptor (beta chain) sequence. Its cognate antigen is unknown. The sample originates from a study of Graves' ophthalmopathy and Graves' hyperthyroidism. Pregnancy or lactation, uncontrolled infections and other autoimmune diseases were grounds for excluding patients. Study-level results: Blood was where most expanded thyroid clonotypes above 0.001 frequency also turned up. Using a 13-signature model, the authors split ophthalmopathy from stable hyperthyroidism, with roughly 90% sensitivity and 70% to 83% specificity.

The TCR beta CDR3 regions underwent amplification from RNA transcripts. HTBI primers primed a first-round RT-PCR, and a second-round multiplex PCR followed. TCRdb used MiXCR to reprocess the multiplex PCR reads, holding one entry per CDR3 protein. Here the sample spans about 660,000 distinct CDR3 sequences, about two fifths being singletons. This clonotype was obtained from an adult man with Graves' ophthalmopathy. The source material was peripheral blood.

DNA for the CDR3: TGTGCCACCAGTGACTCCCTCAGGGGAGAGACCCAGCATTTT. It codes for CATSDSLRGETQHF. V gene TRBV24-1 combines with J gene TRBJ1-5; perhaps TRBD1 as D (6 bases). Germline V gene lookup returns CDR1 KGHDR and CDR2 SFDVKD. The germline V and J ends were trimmed by 4 bases and 11 bases, with 17 bases remaining between them. The CDR3 contains 14 residues.